These 18 T cell receptor beta chains were all obtained from the same sample, sequenced in a study of blood T cell repertoires in COVID-19. Sequencing was performed with immunoSEQ multiplex PCR; in TCRdb, only in-frame clones are kept and a portion is missing. The data hold approximately 16,000 clones, with 80% to 90% observed a single time. What was sequenced was peripheral blood. The receptors come from an elderly man with acute or convalescent COVID-19.

The chain is built from TRBV7-9 and TRBJ1-3; D possibly corresponds to TRBD1 (5 bases). The germline V gene has CDR1 SEHNR and CDR2 FQNEAQ (reference sequence). V lost 3 bases, J lost 8 bases, and 23 bases lay in between. The CDR3 spans 17 residues. The CDR3 DNA sequence: TGTGCCAGCAGCTTCTCCGCGGTCGCAGGACAATCTGACACCATATATTTT. Translating it yields CASSFSAVAGQSDTIYF.

V usage is TRBV24-1 and J usage is TRBJ1-2; 7 nucleotides line up with TRBD1. J lost 6 bases, V lost 3 bases, and 6 bases had no gene match. This CDR3 contains 14 residues. Germline CDR1 reads KGHDR; CDR2 reads SFDVKD. This CDR3 is CATSDDRDPNGYTF. CDR3 nucleotides: TGTGCCACCAGTGATGACAGGGATCCTAATGGCTACACCTTC.

This clone was counted between two and nine times. The J gene is TRBJ2-1, the V gene TRBV5-1; TRBD2 matches 10 bases. The CDR3 is 17 residues long. V shed 1 base, J shed 4 bases, and the junction held 8 bases outside the gene matches. The germline V gene has CDR1 SGHRS and CDR2 YFSETQ. The CDR3 region has the DNA TGCGCCAGCAGCTTGAATAGCGGGGGGCTGCCGTACAATGAGCAGTTCTTC. Translated: CASSLNSGGLPYNEQFF.

This chain uses TRBV3-1 (or the pseudogene TRBV3-2) with TRBJ2-4, with TRBD2 identical over 8 bases. The CDR3 is 15 amino acids. Per the germline V gene, CDR1 is LGHDT and CDR2 is YNNKEL (reference sequence). V was clipped by 0 bases and J by 7 bases; unmatched bases: 5. For the CDR3, the DNA is TGTGCCAGCAGCCAAGAGGGGACTAGTTCTAACATTCAGTACTTC. Amino acid sequence: CASSQEGTSSNIQYF.

The chain couples TRBV27 to TRBJ1-3; maybe TRBD1 (5 bases). Trimming shortened V by 5 bases and J by 2 bases, and 13 bases separated the two germline ends. The length of the CDR3 is 15 residues. CDR1 is MNHEY and CDR2 is SMNVEV in the germline V gene (reference sequence). CDR3 sequence (DNA): TGTGCCAGCAGTCTAGTCGGGGGGACTGGAAACACCATATATTTT. Translating it yields CASSLVGGTGNTIYF.

The CDR3 spells CASSQFTGSTDTQYF. CDR3 sequence (DNA): TGTGCCAGCAGCCAGTTCACAGGGAGCACAGATACGCAGTATTTT. V and J are TRBV3-1 (or the pseudogene TRBV3-2) and TRBJ2-3; maybe TRBD1 (6 bases). Looked up from germline, CDR1 is LGHDT and CDR2 is YNNKEL (reference sequence). There are 15 residues in the CDR3. Trimming took off 3 bases at V and 0 bases at J, with 10 bases between the two ends.

This rearrangement joins TRBV3-1 (or the pseudogene TRBV3-2) to TRBJ1-1; possibly TRBD1 for D (5 bases). The CDR3 has 13 amino acids. Germline V gene lookup returns CDR1 LGHDT and CDR2 YNNKEL (reference sequence). Deletions cut 1 base from V and 11 bases from J, with 14 bases between. The DNA of the CDR3 is TGTGCCAGCAGCCAAGTTCCCCTCCGGGGGGCTTTCTTT. It encodes CASSQVPLRGAFF.

The V gene is TRBV2, the J gene TRBJ1-4; D may be TRBD1 (5 bases). The V and J ends lost 3 bases and 5 bases respectively, with 10 bases between them. Germline CDR1 SNHLY, CDR2 FYNNEI. The CDR3 runs 14 residues. CDR3 nucleotide sequence: TGTGCCAGCAGTGACTCACAGGAAAATGAAAAACTGTTTTTT. This translates into CASSDSQENEKLFF.

The chain links TRBV2 to TRBJ2-5; no firm D call. Per the germline V gene, CDR1 is SNHLY and CDR2 is FYNNEI. The length of the CDR3 is 12 residues. Trimming took off 7 bases at V and 3 bases at J, with 9 bases between the two ends. CDR3 coding DNA: TGTGCCAGCAAATACACCGAAGAGACCCAGTACTTC. Its translation is CASKYTEETQYF.

The chain couples TRBV19 to TRBJ2-2, with TRBD2 identical over 8 bases. In germline, CDR1 is LNHDA, CDR2 SQIVND (reference sequence). V dropped 7 bases and J dropped 4; count of bases not matched to a gene: 11. The CDR3 runs to 16 residues. CDR3 sequence: CASNPGRGAGTGELFF. Here the CDR3 DNA reads TGTGCCAGTAATCCGGGGCGGGGGGCCGGCACCGGGGAGCTGTTTTTT.

V usage is TRBV28 and J usage is TRBJ2-1; 7 bases match TRBD1. There are 14 residues in the CDR3. CDR1 is MDHEN and CDR2 is SYDVKM in the germline V gene. V was clipped by 2 bases and J by 4 bases; unmatched bases: 2. The CDR3 DNA is TGTGCCAGCAGTTTACCGGGACAGTACAATGAGCAGTTCTTC. Its protein product is CASSLPGQYNEQFF.

The chain is built from TRBV30 and TRBJ2-3; D unresolved. The V end was cut by 1 base, the J end by 5 bases, with 13 bases between. CDR1 and CDR2 (germline): GTSNPN, SVGIG (reference sequence). This CDR3 has 14 amino acids. CDR3 sequence: CAWSATYIGDTQYF. The CDR3, as DNA: TGTGCCTGGAGTGCGACTTACATTGGAGATACGCAGTATTTT.

The genes are TRBV18 and TRBJ1-1; TRBD1 matches at 9 bases. V was clipped by 4 bases and J by 1 base; unmatched bases: 1. From germline, CDR1 is KGHSH and CDR2 LQKENI. This CDR3 is 14 amino acids long. The CDR3 loop is CASSRDRENTEAFF. DNA of the CDR3: TGTGCCAGCTCACGGGACAGGGAGAACACTGAAGCTTTCTTT. Together with reference TRBV18 and TRBJ1-1, the CDR3 gives the full variable domain: NAGVMQNPRHLVRRRGQEARLRCSPMKGHSHVYWYRQLPEEGLKFMVYLQKENIIDESGMPKERFSAEFPKEGPSILRIQQVVRGDSAAYFCASSRDRENTEAFFGQGTRLTVV.

CDR3 bases: TGTGCCAGTAGTATAACGACAGGGAACTATGGCTACACCTTC. Its translation: CASSITTGNYGYTF. The chain carries TRBV19 and TRBJ1-2, with 7 bases lining up with TRBD1. Germline V gene sequence: CDR1 LNHDA, CDR2 SQIVND (reference sequence). This CDR3 region has 14 residues. J lost 2 bases, V lost 2 bases, and 2 bases had no gene match.

The sample holds a few counts of this clone. The chain carries TRBV19 and TRBJ1-5, with 7 bases aligning to TRBD1. With V trimmed by 3 bases and J by 0 bases, 8 bases remained unmatched. The CDR3 loop spans 17 amino acids. Germline V CDR1 and CDR2: LNHDA, SQIVND (reference sequence). Here the CDR3 DNA reads TGTGCCAGTAGTATTATCGGGACAGCTAATAGCAATCAGCCCCAGCATTTT. Amino acids: CASSIIGTANSNQPQHF.

The chain's CDR3 is CASSPIPGNTEAFF. The CDR3 DNA is TGTGCCAGCTCACCAATTCCAGGGAACACTGAAGCTTTCTTT. The rearrangement uses TRBV18 and TRBJ1-1, with unresolved D. Trimming took off 2 bases at V and 1 base at J, with 8 bases between the two ends. The CDR3 runs to 14 residues. Per germline, CDR1 KGHSH and CDR2 LQKENI.

The chain combines TRBV19 with TRBJ1-1; 8 bases fit TRBD1. The CDR3 contains 17 residues. CDR1 and CDR2 (germline): LNHDA, SQIVND (reference sequence). Losses at the gene ends were 4 bases for V and 4 bases for J; bases not matched to a gene: 14. The DNA for the CDR3 is TGTGCCAGTAGTAGCCCCTTCTCCAGGGGGCGCGGCACTGAAGCTTTCTTT. Protein: CASSSPFSRGRGTEAFF. Full variable domain (remainder filled in from reference TRBV19 and TRBJ1-1): DGGITQSPKYLFRKEGQNVTLSCEQNLNHDAMYWYRQDPGQGLRLIYYSQIVNDFQKGDIAEGYSVSREKKESFPLTVTSAQKNPTAFYLCASSSPFSRGRGTEAFFGQGTRLTVV.

The V gene is TRBV5-6, the J gene TRBJ2-3; possible D gene TRBD1, 5 bases. The CDR3 has 15 amino acids. V was cut by 5 bases and J by 1 base, with 14 bases left in between. Germline V gene lookup returns CDR1 SGHDT and CDR2 YYEEEE. CDR3 sequence reads: CASSFGQGGTDTQYF. CDR3 nucleotides: TGTGCCAGCAGTTTCGGCCAGGGTGGCACAGATACGCAGTATTTT.